These 14 T cell receptor beta chains share one sample of origin, sequenced in a study of blood T cell repertoires in COVID-19. Clones were sequenced by immunoSEQ multiplex PCR, and TCRdb holds only the in-frame ones, with some missing. The sample consists of 150,000 to 200,000 clones, roughly nine tenths of them appearing once. Sequenced sample: peripheral blood. The receptors originated from a man aged 60-69 years with active or convalescent COVID-19.

The chain recombines TRBV5-1 with TRBJ2-7; 10 bases fit TRBD1. CDR3 length equals 14 residues. The junction had 8 bases not matched to a gene; V was cut back by 7 bases and J by 4 bases. Germline loops: CDR1 SGHRS, CDR2 YFSETQ. This CDR3 is CASSAGTGDYEQYF. CDR3 sequence (DNA): TGCGCCAGCTCTGCCGGGACAGGGGATTACGAGCAGTACTTC.

This clone is a singleton in its sample. The rearrangement joins TRBV30 to TRBJ2-1; no firm D call. The V gene lost 4 bases and the J gene lost 3 bases, with 4 bases spanning the gap. The CDR3 covers 11 residues. Looked up from germline, CDR1 is GTSNPN and CDR2 is SVGIG (reference sequence). The CDR3 bases are TGTGCCTGGACGCGCTACAATGAGCAGTTCTTC. It specifies CAWTRYNEQFF.

A single count supports this clone. The chain uses TRBV6-5 and TRBJ2-3; possibly TRBD1 for D (6 bases). Trimming cost V 3 bases and J 5 bases, with 15 bases left between them. The CDR3 totals 15 residues. Germline CDR1 is MNHEY and CDR2 is SVGAGI. The CDR3 protein is CASSYATLGGDTQYF. DNA for the CDR3: TGTGCCAGCAGTTATGCGACCTTAGGGGGAGATACGCAGTATTTT.

The chain carries TRBV20-1 and TRBJ1-4, with 7 positions matching TRBD1. This CDR3 region has 16 residues. Trimming took 3 bases from V and 4 from J; bases not matched to a gene: 11. In germline, CDR1 is DFQATT, CDR2 SNEGSKA (reference sequence). The CDR3 here is CSASTPTGMNNEKLFF. The CDR3, as DNA: TGCAGTGCTAGTACCCCGACAGGGATGAATAATGAAAAACTGTTTTTT.

The chain employs TRBV18 and TRBJ1-1, with D hard to call. This CDR3 has 14 residues. Trimming took off 1 base at V and 0 bases at J, with 6 bases between the two ends. Germline CDR1 reads KGHSH; CDR2 reads LQKENI. CDR3 region: CASSPLSVNTEAFF. The CDR3 DNA follows: TGTGCCAGCTCACCACTGTCAGTGAACACTGAAGCTTTCTTT. The full variable domain, in which reference TRBV18 and TRBJ1-1 provide the parts outside the CDR3, is NAGVMQNPRHLVRRRGQEARLRCSPMKGHSHVYWYRQLPEEGLKFMVYLQKENIIDESGMPKERFSAEFPKEGPSILRIQQVVRGDSAAYFCASSPLSVNTEAFFGQGTRLTVV.

The rearrangement links TRBV2 to TRBJ2-7, with D possibly TRBD1 on 5 matching bases. Per the germline V gene, CDR1 is SNHLY and CDR2 is FYNNEI. V lost 2 bases, J lost 6 bases, and 11 bases lay in between. This CDR3 region has 13 residues. The CDR3 nucleotides read TGTGCCAGCAGTGAATGGCCAGGGCTCGAGCAGTACTTC. Its translation: CASSEWPGLEQYF. Full variable domain (missing parts from reference TRBV2 and TRBJ2-7): EPEVTQTPSHQVTQMGQEVILRCVPISNHLYFYWYRQILGQKVEFLVSFYNNEISEKSEIFDDQFSVERPDGSNFTLKIRSTKLEDSAMYFCASSEWPGLEQYFGPGTRLTVT.

V gene TRBV5-8 combines with J gene TRBJ2-5, with 7 bases that match TRBD1. Trimming cost V 5 bases and J 2 bases; bases outside gene matches: 6. The CDR3 covers 14 residues. Germline loops: CDR1 SGHTS, CDR2 YDEGEE. The chain's CDR3 is CASSIIQGQETQYF. Here the CDR3 DNA reads TGTGCCAGCAGTATTATACAGGGGCAAGAGACCCAGTACTTC. Full variable domain (rest looked up from reference TRBV5-8 and TRBJ2-5): EAGVTQSPTHLIKTRGQQATLRCSPISGHTSVYWYQQALGLGLQFLLWYDEGEERNRGNFPPRFSGRQFPNYSSELNVNALELEDSALYLCASSIIQGQETQYFGPGTRLLVL.

The chain has TRBV9 and TRBJ2-3, with unresolved D. The ends were cut back, 0 bases at V and 2 bases at J, with 7 bases in the middle. This CDR3 is built from 14 residues. Germline assignment: CDR1 SGDLS and CDR2 YYNGEE. The CDR3 protein is CASSVGHFTDTQYF. The CDR3 nucleotides read TGTGCCAGCAGCGTAGGACACTTCACAGATACGCAGTATTTT.

This chain links TRBV6-5 with TRBJ1-1; perhaps TRBD1 as D (5 bases). The CDR3 sequence is 15 residues long. CDR1 and CDR2 (germline): MNHEY, SVGAGI. Deletions cut 8 bases from V and 1 base from J, with 17 bases between. DNA of the CDR3: TGTGCCAGCTCAACGGGGGGGTCTGGGAACACTGAAGCTTTCTTT. Protein sequence: CASSTGGSGNTEAFF.

This clone is a singleton in its sample. V usage is TRBV6-5 and J usage is TRBJ2-2; D is perhaps TRBD2 (6 bases). Germline CDR1 and CDR2: MNHEY and SVGAGI. V was trimmed by 1 base and J by 2 bases, leaving 8 bases between them. This CDR3 spans 15 amino acids. The CDR3 region is CASSYLGLNTGELFF. In DNA, the CDR3 is TGTGCCAGCAGTTACTTGGGACTTAACACCGGGGAGCTGTTTTTT.

V and J are TRBV5-1 and TRBJ1-1; 9 bases are shared with TRBD1. The CDR3 has 19 residues. CDR1 SGHRS and CDR2 YFSETQ come from the germline V gene. Trimming at V came to 0 bases and at J to 3 bases, leaving 15 bases not matched to a gene. The CDR3 region is CASSLAGTGSLILDTEAFF. The CDR3 region has the DNA TGCGCCAGCAGCTTGGCCGGGACAGGGAGTCTGATTTTGGACACTGAAGCTTTCTTT.

The chain employs TRBV7-9 and TRBJ2-7, with TRBD1 matching over 10 bases. This CDR3 is 14 amino acids long. V was pared by 6 bases and J by 4 bases, with 6 bases of the junction left unmatched. Germline CDR1 reads SEHNR; CDR2 reads FQNEAQ (reference sequence). CDR3 sequence (DNA): TGTGCCAGCAGACGTGACAGGGGGCCGTACGAGCAGTACTTC. Translating gives CASRRDRGPYEQYF.

The V and J genes are TRBV6-5 and TRBJ2-7; 7 nucleotides align to TRBD1. The CDR3 contains 16 residues. Germline values: CDR1 MNHEY, CDR2 SVGAGI. V gave up 0 bases and J gave up 3 bases; unmatched junction bases: 8. CDR3 amino acids: CASSYSSPGQHYEQYF. CDR3 in DNA: TGTGCCAGCAGTTACTCGAGCCCGGGACAGCACTACGAGCAGTACTTC.

The V and J genes are TRBV6-5 and TRBJ2-5, with D uncertain. CDR1 and CDR2 from the germline V gene are MNHEY and SVGAGI. V lost 2 bases, J lost 4 bases, and 8 bases lay in between. This CDR3 has 13 residues. The CDR3 sequence is CASSYRQRETQYF. CDR3 bases: TGTGCCAGCAGTTACCGTCAGCGAGAGACCCAGTACTTC.